The 10 T cell receptor beta chains listed next were all sequenced from one sample in a study of memory CD8 T cells in hepatitis C reinfection. The table came from immunoSEQ multiplex PCR; TCRdb's copy has only in-frame clones and leaves some out. The data contain just over 50,000 clones, around 92% of them seen just once; the ten biggest clones take up 0.95% to 1.1%. Time point described: pre-reinfection, 55 to 20 weeks before reinfection detection. Sorted cells were sequenced directly ex vivo without any in vitro expansion. The sample comprised naive CD8+ T cells sorted from blood. The source is a man younger than 35 with hepatitis C virus infection.

The chain employs TRBV29-1 and TRBJ2-5, with D tentatively TRBD2 (6 bases). The CDR3 is made up of 13 amino acids. Germline-derived CDR1 and CDR2 are SQVTM and ANQGSEA. Between the trimmed V and J ends, which lost 5 bases and 5 bases, there was a span of 15 bases. The CDR3 region is CSVMDGRGETQYF. The CDR3 DNA follows: TGCAGCGTTATGGACGGACGGGGGGAGACCCAGTACTTC.

The chain uses TRBV7-9 and TRBJ1-1; perhaps TRBD1 as D (5 bases). Trimming shortened V by 5 bases and J by 4 bases, and 8 bases separated the two germline ends. Germline values: CDR1 SEHNR, CDR2 FQNEAQ (reference sequence). The CDR3 runs to 12 residues. The CDR3 protein is CASSADSTEAFF. CDR3 sequence (DNA): TGTGCCAGCAGCGCAGACAGCACTGAAGCTTTCTTT.

The chain couples TRBV9 to TRBJ2-2, with TRBD2 identical over 14 bases. The CDR3 is 18 residues long. V was pared by 3 bases and J by 1 base, with 5 bases of the junction left unmatched. Germline CDR1 SGDLS, CDR2 YYNGEE. CDR3 residues: CASSARLAGGENTGELFF. The CDR3 nucleotides are TGTGCCAGCAGCGCACGACTAGCGGGGGGGGAGAACACCGGGGAGCTGTTTTTT.

The V call is TRBV5-1, the J call TRBJ1-2; D unresolved. This CDR3 region has 14 residues. V shed 0 bases and J shed 4 bases, with 10 bases lying between them. Germline lookup yields CDR1 SGHRS and CDR2 YFSETQ. In DNA, the CDR3 is TGCGCCAGCAGCTTGGCCGGAGTAGCCTATGGCTACACCTTC. Its protein is CASSLAGVAYGYTF.

The genes are TRBV6-5 and TRBJ1-2, with a possible D match to TRBD1 (6 bases). Deletions cut 3 bases from V and 7 bases from J, with 15 bases between. The CDR3 extends over 14 amino acids. From germline, CDR1 is MNHEY and CDR2 SVGAGI. The CDR3 DNA reads as TGTGCCAGCAGTTATAGGGGGGGCGCAGGTGGCTACACCTTC. As protein: CASSYRGGAGGYTF.

The gene calls are TRBV19 and TRBJ2-3; tentatively, D is TRBD2 (6 bases). The CDR3 has 13 residues. Per the germline V gene, CDR1 is LNHDA and CDR2 is SQIVND (reference sequence). Trimming pared 6 bases from V and 3 bases from J, leaving 10 bases between. CDR3 nucleotides: TGTGCCAGTAGCGCCGGGACTACAGATACGCAGTATTTT. This sequence encodes CASSAGTTDTQYF.

V usage is TRBV27 and J usage is TRBJ2-5; 9 bases match TRBD2. The CDR3 has 15 amino acids. The ends lost 3 bases at V and 4 bases at J; junction bases unmatched: 6. Germline V lookup: CDR1 MNHEY, CDR2 SMNVEV (reference sequence). Here the CDR3 DNA reads TGTGCCAGCAGTTTGACTAGCGGCTTAGGAGAGACCCAGTACTTC. Its protein is CASSLTSGLGETQYF.

This chain uses TRBV2 with TRBJ1-2; 7 positions agree with TRBD1. The V segment lost 8 bases and the J segment 2 bases; nucleotides outside the gene matches: 5. There are 13 residues in the CDR3. Germline V gene data show CDR1 as SNHLY and CDR2 as FYNNEI. In nucleotides, the CDR3 is TGTGCCAGCTGGGGACAGCCCAACTATGGCTACACCTTC. Translating gives CASWGQPNYGYTF. Full variable domain (remainder filled in from reference TRBV2 and TRBJ1-2): EPEVTQTPSHQVTQMGQEVILRCVPISNHLYFYWYRQILGQKVEFLVSFYNNEISEKSEIFDDQFSVERPDGSNFTLKIRSTKLEDSAMYFCASWGQPNYGYTFGSGTRLTVV.

There are a few counts of this clone. This chain connects TRBV2 to TRBJ2-7; TRBD2 is a possible D gene (5 bases). V was cut by 2 bases and J by 6 bases, with 17 bases left in between. CDR1 and CDR2 (germline): SNHLY, FYNNEI. The CDR3 is 15 amino acids. The CDR3 loop reads CASSEFGGVELEQYV. CDR3 DNA sequence: TGTGCCAGCAGTGAATTTGGAGGTGTCGAACTCGAGCAGTACGTC.

The CDR3 nucleotides are TGTGCCAGCAGCGTAGTGACTAGCGGGAGGGAGTGTTACGAGCAGTACTTC. Amino acids: CASSVVTSGRECYEQYF. This sequence joins TRBV9 and TRBJ2-7, with TRBD2 identical over 14 bases. The V gene end was trimmed by 0 bases and the J gene end by 4 bases; junction bases not matched to a gene: 6. Per germline, CDR1 SGDLS and CDR2 YYNGEE. CDR3 length: 17 amino acids.